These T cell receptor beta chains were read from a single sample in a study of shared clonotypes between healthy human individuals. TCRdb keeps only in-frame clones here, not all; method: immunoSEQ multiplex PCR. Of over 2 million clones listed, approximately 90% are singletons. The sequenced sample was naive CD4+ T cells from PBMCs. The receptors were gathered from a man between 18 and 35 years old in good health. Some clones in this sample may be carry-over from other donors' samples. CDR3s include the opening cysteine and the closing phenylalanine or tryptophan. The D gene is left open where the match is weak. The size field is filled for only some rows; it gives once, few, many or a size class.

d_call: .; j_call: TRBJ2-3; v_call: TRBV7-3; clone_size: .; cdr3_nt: TGTGCCAGCAGCTTATCTGGCGGGAACACAGATACGCAGTATTTT; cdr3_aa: CASSLSGGNTDTQYF
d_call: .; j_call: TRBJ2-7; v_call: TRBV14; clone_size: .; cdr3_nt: TGTGCCAGCAGCCCTCGGGGCAGGGTTTTGAACGAGCAGTACTTC; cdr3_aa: CASSPRGRVLNEQYF
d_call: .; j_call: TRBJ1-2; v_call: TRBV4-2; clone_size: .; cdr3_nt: TGTGCCAGCAGCCAAGCCAGGGGAGGGTGGGAAACCTATGGCTACACCTTC; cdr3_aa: CASSQARGGWETYGYTF
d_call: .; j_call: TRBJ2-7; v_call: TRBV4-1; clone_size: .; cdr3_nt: TGCGCCAGCAGATTTACGGGACTCCCCACCTACGAGCAGTACTTC; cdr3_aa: CASRFTGLPTYEQYF
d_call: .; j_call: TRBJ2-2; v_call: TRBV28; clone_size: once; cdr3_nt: TGTGCCAGCAGTTTGATAAGTCCCGGGGAGCTGTTTTTT; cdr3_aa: CASSLISPGELFF
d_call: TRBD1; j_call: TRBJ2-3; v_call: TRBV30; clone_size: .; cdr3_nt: TGTGCCTGGAGTGTAGGTTTATCGACAGGGAGAGGCACAGATACGCAGTATTTT; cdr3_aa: CAWSVGLSTGRGTDTQYF
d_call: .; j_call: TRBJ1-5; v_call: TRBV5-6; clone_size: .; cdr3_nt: TGTGCCAGCAGCCCAGCGGGAGGGGCGGGGCAGCCCCAGCATTTT; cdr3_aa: CASSPAGGAGQPQHF
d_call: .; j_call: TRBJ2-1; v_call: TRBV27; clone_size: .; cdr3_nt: TGTGCCAGCAGTTTCCCCGCGGCGGGTAACTCCTACAATGAGCAGTTCTTC; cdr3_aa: CASSFPAAGNSYNEQFF
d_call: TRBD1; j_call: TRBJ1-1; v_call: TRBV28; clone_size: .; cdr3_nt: TGTGCCAGCAGTCAAAACCGGGACAGGGGGCTCGCTTTCTTT; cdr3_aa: CASSQNRDRGLAFF
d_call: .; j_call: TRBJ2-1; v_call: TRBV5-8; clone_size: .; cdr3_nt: TGTGCCAGCAAAAGGCAGAGCTCCTACAATGAGCAGTTCTTC; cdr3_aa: CASKRQSSYNEQFF
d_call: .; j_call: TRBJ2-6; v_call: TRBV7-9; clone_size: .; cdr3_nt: TGTGCCAGCAGCTTTGGAGTCTCTGGGGCCAACGTCCTGACTTTC; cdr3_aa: CASSFGVSGANVLTF
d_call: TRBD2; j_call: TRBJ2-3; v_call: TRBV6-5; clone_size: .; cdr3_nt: TGTGCCAGCAGCCGCAGCGGGGGCACAGATACGCAGTATTTT; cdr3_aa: CASSRSGGTDTQYF
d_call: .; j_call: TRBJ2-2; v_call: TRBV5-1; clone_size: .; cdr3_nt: TGCGCCAGCAGCTTGGACAGCATCGGGGAGCTGTTTTTT; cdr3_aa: CASSLDSIGELFF
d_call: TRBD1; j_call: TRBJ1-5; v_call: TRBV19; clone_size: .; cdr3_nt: TGTGCCAGTAGTATCCCCGACAGGGGGCAGCGGGGGCAGCCCCAGCATTTT; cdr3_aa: CASSIPDRGQRGQPQHF
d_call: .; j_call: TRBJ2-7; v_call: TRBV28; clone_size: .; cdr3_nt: TGTGCCACCCATATAGCACCCTACGAGCAGTACTTC; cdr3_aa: CATHIAPYEQYF
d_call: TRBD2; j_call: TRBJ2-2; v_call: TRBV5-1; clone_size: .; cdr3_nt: TGCGCCAGCAGCTTGGGGGCGGGACTAGTGAACACCGGGGAGCTGTTTTTT; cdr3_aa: CASSLGAGLVNTGELFF
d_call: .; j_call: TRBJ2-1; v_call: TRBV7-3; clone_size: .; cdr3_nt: TGTGCCAGCAGCTTTGGGGGAGCGGGCTACAATGAGCAGTTCTTC; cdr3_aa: CASSFGGAGYNEQFF
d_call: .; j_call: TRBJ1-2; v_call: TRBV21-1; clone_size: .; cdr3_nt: TGTGCCAGCAGCAAACAGGACAGGGAAGACTATGGCTACACCTTC; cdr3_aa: CASSKQDREDYGYTF
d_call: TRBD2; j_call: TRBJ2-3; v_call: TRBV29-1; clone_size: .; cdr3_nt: TGCAGTCGGCGGGAGGGAGATACGCAGTATTTT; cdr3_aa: CSRREGDTQYF
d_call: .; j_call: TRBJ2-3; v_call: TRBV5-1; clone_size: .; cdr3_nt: TGCGCCAGCAGCTCGGCAGGTCGGGATACGCAGTATTTT; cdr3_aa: CASSSAGRDTQYF
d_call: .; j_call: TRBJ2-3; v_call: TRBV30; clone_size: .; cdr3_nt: TGTGCCTGGAAACCCGGAGGGAGCCTAGATACGCAGTATTTT; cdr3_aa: CAWKPGGSLDTQYF
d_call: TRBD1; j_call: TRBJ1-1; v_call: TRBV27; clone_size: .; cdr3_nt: TGTGCCAGCAACCTCGAGGGGGCGAAAGCTTTCTTT; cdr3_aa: CASNLEGAKAFF
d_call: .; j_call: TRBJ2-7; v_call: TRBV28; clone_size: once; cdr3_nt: TGTGCCAGCAGTGCTGGGGACACCTCCTACGAGCAGTACTTC; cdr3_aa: CASSAGDTSYEQYF
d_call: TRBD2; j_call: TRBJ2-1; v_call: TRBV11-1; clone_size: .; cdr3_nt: TGTGCCAGCAGCCCGGGTAGCGGGATCTCCTACAATGAGCAGTTCTTC; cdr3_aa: CASSPGSGISYNEQFF
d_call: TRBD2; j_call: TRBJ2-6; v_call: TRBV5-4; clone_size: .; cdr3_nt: TGTGCCAGCAGCTCGGGGGGGGCTCTGAGCTCTGGGGCCAACGTCCTGACTTTC; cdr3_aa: CASSSGGALSSGANVLTF
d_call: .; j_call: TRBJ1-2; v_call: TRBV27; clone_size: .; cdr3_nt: TGTGCCAGCAGTTTATTCGACTCCCCCGCTGAGGACTTC; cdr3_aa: CASSLFDSPAEDF
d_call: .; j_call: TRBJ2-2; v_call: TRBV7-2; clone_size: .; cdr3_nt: TGTGCCAGCAGCTTAGCTCCTCTGGGGGGCGGGGAGCTGTTTTTT; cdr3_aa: CASSLAPLGGGELFF
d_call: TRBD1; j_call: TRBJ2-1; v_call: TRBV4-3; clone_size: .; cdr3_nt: TGCGCCAGCAGCCAGCTCACAGGGGACGATGGGTACAATGAGCAGTTCTTC; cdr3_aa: CASSQLTGDDGYNEQFF